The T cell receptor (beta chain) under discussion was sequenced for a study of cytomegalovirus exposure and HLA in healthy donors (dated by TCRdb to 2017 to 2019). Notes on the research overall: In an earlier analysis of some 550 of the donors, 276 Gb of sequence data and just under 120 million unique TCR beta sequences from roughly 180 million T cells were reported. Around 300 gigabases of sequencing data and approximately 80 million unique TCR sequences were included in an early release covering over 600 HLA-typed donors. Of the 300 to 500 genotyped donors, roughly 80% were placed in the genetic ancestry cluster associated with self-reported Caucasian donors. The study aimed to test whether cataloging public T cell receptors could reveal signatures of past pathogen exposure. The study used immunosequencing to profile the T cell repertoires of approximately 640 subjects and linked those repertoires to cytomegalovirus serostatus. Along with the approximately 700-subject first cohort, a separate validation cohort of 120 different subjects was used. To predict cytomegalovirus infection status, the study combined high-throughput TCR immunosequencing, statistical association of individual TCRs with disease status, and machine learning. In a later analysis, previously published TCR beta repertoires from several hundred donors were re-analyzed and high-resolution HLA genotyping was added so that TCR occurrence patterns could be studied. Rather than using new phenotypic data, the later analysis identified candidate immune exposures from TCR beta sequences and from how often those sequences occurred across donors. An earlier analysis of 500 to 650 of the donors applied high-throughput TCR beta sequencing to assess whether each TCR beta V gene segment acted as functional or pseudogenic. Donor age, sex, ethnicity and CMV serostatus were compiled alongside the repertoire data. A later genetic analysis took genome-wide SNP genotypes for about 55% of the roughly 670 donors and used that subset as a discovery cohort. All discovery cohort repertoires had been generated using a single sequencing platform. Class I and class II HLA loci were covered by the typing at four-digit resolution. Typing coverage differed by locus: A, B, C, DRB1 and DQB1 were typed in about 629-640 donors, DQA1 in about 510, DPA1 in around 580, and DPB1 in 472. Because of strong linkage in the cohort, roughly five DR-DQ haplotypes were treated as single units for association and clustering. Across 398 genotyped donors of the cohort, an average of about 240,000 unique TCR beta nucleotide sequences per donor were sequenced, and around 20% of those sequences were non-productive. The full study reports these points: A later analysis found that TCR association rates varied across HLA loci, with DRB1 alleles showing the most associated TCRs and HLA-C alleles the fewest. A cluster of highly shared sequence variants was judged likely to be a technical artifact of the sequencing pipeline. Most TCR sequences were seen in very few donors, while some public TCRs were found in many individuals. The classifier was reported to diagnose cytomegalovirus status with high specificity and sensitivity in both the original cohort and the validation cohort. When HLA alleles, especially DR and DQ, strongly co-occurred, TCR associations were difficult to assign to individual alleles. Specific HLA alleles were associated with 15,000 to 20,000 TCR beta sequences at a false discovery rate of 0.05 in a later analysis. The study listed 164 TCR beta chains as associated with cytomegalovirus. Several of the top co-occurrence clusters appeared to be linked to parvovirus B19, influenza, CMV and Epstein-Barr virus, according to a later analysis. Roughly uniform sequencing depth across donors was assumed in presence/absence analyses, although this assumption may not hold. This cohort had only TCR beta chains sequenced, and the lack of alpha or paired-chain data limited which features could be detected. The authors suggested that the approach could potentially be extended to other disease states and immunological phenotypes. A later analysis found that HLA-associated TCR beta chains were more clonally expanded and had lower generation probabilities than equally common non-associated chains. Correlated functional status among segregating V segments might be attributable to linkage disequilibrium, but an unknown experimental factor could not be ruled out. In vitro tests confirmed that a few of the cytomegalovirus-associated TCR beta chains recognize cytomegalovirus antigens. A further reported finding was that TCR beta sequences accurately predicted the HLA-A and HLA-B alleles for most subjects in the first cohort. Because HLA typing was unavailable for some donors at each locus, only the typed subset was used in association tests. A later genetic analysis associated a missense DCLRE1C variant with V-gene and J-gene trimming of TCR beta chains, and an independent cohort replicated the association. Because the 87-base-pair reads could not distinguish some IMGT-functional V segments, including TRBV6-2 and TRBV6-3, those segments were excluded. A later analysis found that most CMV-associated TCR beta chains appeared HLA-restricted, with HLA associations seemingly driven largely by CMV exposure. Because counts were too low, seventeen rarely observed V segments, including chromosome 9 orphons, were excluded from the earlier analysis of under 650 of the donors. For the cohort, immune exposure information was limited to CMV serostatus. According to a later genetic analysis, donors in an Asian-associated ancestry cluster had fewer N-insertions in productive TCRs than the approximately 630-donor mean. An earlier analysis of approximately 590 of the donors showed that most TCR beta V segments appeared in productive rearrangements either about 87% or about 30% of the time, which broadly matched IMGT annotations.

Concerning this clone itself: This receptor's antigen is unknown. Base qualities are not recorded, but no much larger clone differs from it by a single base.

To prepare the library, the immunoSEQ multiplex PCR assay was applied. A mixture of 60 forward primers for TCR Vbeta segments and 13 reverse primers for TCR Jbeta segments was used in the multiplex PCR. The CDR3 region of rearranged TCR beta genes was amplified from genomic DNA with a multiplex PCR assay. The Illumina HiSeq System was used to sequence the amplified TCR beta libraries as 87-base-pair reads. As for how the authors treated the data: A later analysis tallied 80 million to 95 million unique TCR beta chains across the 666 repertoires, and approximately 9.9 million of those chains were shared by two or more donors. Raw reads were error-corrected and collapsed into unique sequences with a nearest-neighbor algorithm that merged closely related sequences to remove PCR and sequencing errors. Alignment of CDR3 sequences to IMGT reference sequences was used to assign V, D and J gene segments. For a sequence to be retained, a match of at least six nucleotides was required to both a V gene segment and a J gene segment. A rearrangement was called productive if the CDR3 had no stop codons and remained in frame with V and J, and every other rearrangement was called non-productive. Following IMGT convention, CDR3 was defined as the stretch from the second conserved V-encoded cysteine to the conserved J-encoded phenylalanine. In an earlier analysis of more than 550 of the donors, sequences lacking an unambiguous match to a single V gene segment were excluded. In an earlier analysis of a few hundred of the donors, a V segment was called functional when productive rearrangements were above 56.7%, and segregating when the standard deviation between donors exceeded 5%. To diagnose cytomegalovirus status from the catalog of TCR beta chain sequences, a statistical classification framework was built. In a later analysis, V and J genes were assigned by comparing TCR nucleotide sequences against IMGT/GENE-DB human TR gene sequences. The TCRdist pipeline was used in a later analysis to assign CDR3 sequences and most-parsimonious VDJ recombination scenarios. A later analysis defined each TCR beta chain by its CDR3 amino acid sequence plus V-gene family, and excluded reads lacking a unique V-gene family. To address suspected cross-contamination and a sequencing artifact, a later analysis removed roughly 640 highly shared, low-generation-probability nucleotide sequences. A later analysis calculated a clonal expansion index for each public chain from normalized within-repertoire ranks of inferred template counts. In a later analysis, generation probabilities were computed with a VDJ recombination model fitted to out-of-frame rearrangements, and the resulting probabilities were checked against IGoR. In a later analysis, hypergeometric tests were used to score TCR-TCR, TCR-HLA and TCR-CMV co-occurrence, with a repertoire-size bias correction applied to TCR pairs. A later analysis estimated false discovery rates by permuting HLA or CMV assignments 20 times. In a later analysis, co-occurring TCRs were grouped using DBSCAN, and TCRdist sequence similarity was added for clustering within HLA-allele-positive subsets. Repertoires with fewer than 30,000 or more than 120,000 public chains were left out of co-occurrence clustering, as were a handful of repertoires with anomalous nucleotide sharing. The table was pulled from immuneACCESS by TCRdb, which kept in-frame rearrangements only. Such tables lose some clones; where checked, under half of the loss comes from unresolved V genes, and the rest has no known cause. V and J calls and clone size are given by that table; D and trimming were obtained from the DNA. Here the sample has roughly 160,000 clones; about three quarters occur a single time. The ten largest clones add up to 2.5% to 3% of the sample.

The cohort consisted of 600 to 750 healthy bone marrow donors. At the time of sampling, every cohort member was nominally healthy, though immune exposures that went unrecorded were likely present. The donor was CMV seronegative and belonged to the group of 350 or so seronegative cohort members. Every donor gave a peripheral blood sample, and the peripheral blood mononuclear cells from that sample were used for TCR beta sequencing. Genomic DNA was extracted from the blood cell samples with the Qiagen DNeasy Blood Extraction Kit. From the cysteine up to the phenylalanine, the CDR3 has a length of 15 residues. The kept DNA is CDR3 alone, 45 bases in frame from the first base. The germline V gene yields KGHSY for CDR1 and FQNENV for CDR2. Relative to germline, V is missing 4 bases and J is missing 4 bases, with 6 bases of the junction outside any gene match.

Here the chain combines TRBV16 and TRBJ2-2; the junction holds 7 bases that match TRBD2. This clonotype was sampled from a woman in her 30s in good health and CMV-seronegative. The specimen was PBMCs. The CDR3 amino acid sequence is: CASSRGLEGTGELFF. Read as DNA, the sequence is TGTGCCAGCAGCCGAGGACTAGAGGGCACCGGGGAGCTGTTTTTT. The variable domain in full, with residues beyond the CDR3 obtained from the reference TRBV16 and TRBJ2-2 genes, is GEEVAQTPKHLVRGEGQKAKLYCAPIKGHSYVFWYQQVLKNEFKFLISFQNENVFDETGMPKERFSAKCLPNSPCSLEIQATKLEDSAVYFCASSRGLEGTGELFFGEGSRLTVL.